Following are 27 T cell receptor beta chains from one sample sequenced in a study of shared clonotypes between healthy human individuals. Profiled with immunoSEQ multiplex PCR; TCRdb holds only in-frame clones, not every one. The repertoire holds more than 2 million clones, with 95% as singletons. The material sequenced was naive CD4+ T cells sorted from blood. The subset: CD45RA+ positively selected. The receptors here all came from a man aged 18 to 30 in good health.

This chain links TRBV19 with TRBJ1-1; 11 positions agree with TRBD1. This CDR3 comprises 14 residues. V shed 5 bases and J 1 base; nucleotides not matched to a gene: 0. Germline assignment: CDR1 LNHDA and CDR2 SQIVND (reference sequence). CDR3 in amino acids: CASSGQGANTEAFF. The CDR3 DNA is TGTGCCAGTAGTGGACAGGGGGCGAACACTGAAGCTTTCTTT. The entire variable domain, with the rest obtained from reference TRBV19 and TRBJ1-1, is as follows: DGGITQSPKYLFRKEGQNVTLSCEQNLNHDAMYWYRQDPGQGLRLIYYSQIVNDFQKGDIAEGYSVSREKKESFPLTVTSAQKNPTAFYLCASSGQGANTEAFFGQGTRLTVV.

V is TRBV4-3 and J is TRBJ2-7, with D hard to call. Trimming shortened V by 0 bases and J by 6 bases, and 12 bases separated the two germline ends. The CDR3 is made up of 14 amino acids. The germline V gene encodes CDR1 LGHNA and CDR2 YSLEER. Here the CDR3 reads CASSQEGLVSEQYF. The CDR3 DNA follows: TGCGCCAGCAGCCAAGAGGGTTTAGTGAGCGAGCAGTACTTC.

The chain uses TRBV5-1 and TRBJ2-2, with unresolved D. The V gene's germline CDR1 is SGHRS and CDR2 YFSETQ. V gave up 5 bases and J gave up 4 bases, with 15 bases separating them. The CDR3 sequence is 15 residues long. In DNA form, the CDR3 reads TGCGCCAGCAGACCAGACGCGTCGAGCACCGGGGAGCTGTTTTTT. Its protein is CASRPDASSTGELFF.

The gene calls are TRBV6-1 and TRBJ1-3, with D possibly matching TRBD1 (6 bases). The V end was cut by 7 bases, the J end by 3 bases, with 16 bases between. There are 15 residues in the CDR3. Germline V lookup: CDR1 MNHNS, CDR2 SASEGT. The CDR3 protein is CASTRVGANGNTIYF. The CDR3 DNA reads as TGTGCCAGCACCCGCGTGGGGGCTAATGGAAACACCATATATTTT.

Comment on this clone: Other nucleotide sequences from this sample produce the same CDR3. This sequence joins TRBV7-9 and TRBJ1-1; D call uncertain. The V end lost 3 bases, the J end lost 1 base, and 6 bases lay between the germline ends. CDR1 SEHNR and CDR2 FQNEAQ come from the germline V gene (reference sequence). The CDR3 sequence is 13 residues long. The CDR3, as DNA: TGTGCCAGCAGCTTCGCGGCGAACACTGAAGCTTTCTTT. It translates to CASSFAANTEAFF.

The V and J genes are TRBV19 and TRBJ2-7; D remains unclear. Germline CDR1 LNHDA, CDR2 SQIVND (reference sequence). V lost 3 bases and J lost 0, with 12 bases in between. CDR3 length: 15 amino acids. The CDR3 region has the DNA TGTGCCAGTAGTATTTTCCCGAGTAGCTCCTACGAGCAGTACTTC. Its translation is CASSIFPSSSYEQYF. Full variable domain (rest looked up from reference TRBV19 and TRBJ2-7): DGGITQSPKYLFRKEGQNVTLSCEQNLNHDAMYWYRQDPGQGLRLIYYSQIVNDFQKGDIAEGYSVSREKKESFPLTVTSAQKNPTAFYLCASSIFPSSSYEQYFGPGTRLTVT.

J is TRBJ2-7 and V is TRBV4-2, with 9 bases aligning to TRBD1. J lost 2 bases, V lost 0 bases, and 14 bases had no gene match. CDR3 size: 19 residues. Germline CDR1 is LGHNA and CDR2 is YNFKEQ. CDR3 amino acids: CASSQDLRAPDRGAYEQYF. The DNA for the CDR3 is TGTGCCAGCAGCCAAGATCTTAGGGCCCCGGACAGGGGAGCCTACGAGCAGTACTTC.

The gene calls are TRBV7-6 and TRBJ2-5; D is undetermined. Germline CDR1 and CDR2: SGHVS and FNYEAQ. The CDR3 spans 13 residues. Trimming left V 1 base short and J 4 bases short, with 7 bases between. In DNA, the CDR3 is TGTGCCAGCAGCTTAGGGGGTTCAGAGACCCAGTACTTC. It is translated as CASSLGGSETQYF. Drawing the rest from reference TRBV7-6 and TRBJ2-5, the complete variable domain is GAGVSQSPRYKVTKRGQDVALRCDPISGHVSLYWYRQALGQGPEFLTYFNYEAQQDKSGLPNDRFSAERPEGSISTLTIQRTEQRDSAMYRCASSLGGSETQYFGPGTRLLVL.

V usage is TRBV19 and J usage is TRBJ2-7; D might be TRBD2 (6 bases). Trimming pared 5 bases from V and 5 bases from J, leaving 10 bases between. The CDR3 is 12 residues long. Germline CDR1 LNHDA, CDR2 SQIVND (reference sequence). CDR3 in amino acids: CASSVGSHEQYF. DNA of the CDR3: TGTGCCAGTAGTGTCGGGAGCCACGAGCAGTACTTC.

The J gene is TRBJ1-3, the V gene TRBV6-1; no firm D call. This CDR3 spans 15 amino acids. Trimming stripped 3 bases from V and 0 bases from J, with 9 bases between. CDR1 is MNHNS and CDR2 is SASEGT in the germline V gene. In nucleotides, the CDR3 is TGTGCCAGCAGTGAGAGGGAGAGCTCTGGAAACACCATATATTTT. Its translation is CASSERESSGNTIYF.

The CDR3 is CASSYLGGNSPLHF. The CDR3 region has the DNA TGTGCCAGCAGTTACTTGGGTGGCAATTCACCCCTCCACTTT. The chain carries TRBV6-5 and TRBJ1-6; D not certain. The V end was cut by 1 base, the J end by 7 bases, with 8 bases between. Germline CDR1 and CDR2: MNHEY and SVGAGI. The CDR3 runs 14 residues.

This chain connects TRBV2 to TRBJ2-1; TRBD2 matches at 13 bases. The CDR3 has 15 amino acids. CDR1 SNHLY and CDR2 FYNNEI come from the germline V gene. Trimming at V came to 9 bases and at J to 9 bases, leaving 11 bases not matched to a gene. CDR3 residues: CARETSGRSLGEQFF. The CDR3, as DNA: TGTGCCAGGGAGACTAGCGGGAGGTCCCTCGGTGAGCAGTTCTTC.

As for this clone: A much bigger clone sits one base away, suggesting this may be a read error. The gene calls are TRBV7-2 and TRBJ2-7; D gene uncertain. Per germline, CDR1 SGHTA and CDR2 FQGNSA. CDR3 size: 14 residues. With 5 bases removed from V and 6 bases from J, the gap between germline ends came to 17 bases. The CDR3: CASSPHSTPIEQYF. CDR3 nucleotide sequence: TGTGCCAGCAGCCCTCACTCGACTCCCATCGAGCAGTACTTC.

The CDR3 is CASSPRGLPTDTQYF. The CDR3 DNA follows: TGTGCCAGCAGCCCCCGGGGGCTTCCCACAGATACGCAGTATTTT. The rearrangement links TRBV7-9 to TRBJ2-3; D may match TRBD1 or TRBD2 (6 bases each). The CDR3 contains 15 residues. V lost 5 bases and J 2 bases, leaving 14 bases between the germline ends. Germline CDR1 and CDR2: SEHNR and FQNEAQ (reference sequence). Using reference TRBV7-9 and TRBJ2-3 for the parts outside the CDR3, the full variable domain is DTGVSQNPRHKITKRGQNVTFRCDPISEHNRLYWYRQTLGQGPEFLTYFQNEAQLEKSRLLSDRFSAERPKGSFSTLEIQRTEQGDSAMYLCASSPRGLPTDTQYFGPGTRLTVL.

The chain recombines TRBV6-1 with TRBJ2-2, with D perhaps assigned TRBD1 or TRBD2 (5 bases each). CDR1 and CDR2 (germline): MNHNS, SASEGT. Between the trimmed V and J ends, which lost 7 bases and 4 bases, there was a span of 16 bases. This CDR3 contains 15 residues. The CDR3 protein is CASILSPGSTGELFF. The CDR3, as DNA: TGTGCCAGCATCCTGTCCCCAGGGAGCACCGGGGAGCTGTTTTTT.

The chain combines TRBV27 with TRBJ1-1, with D possibly TRBD1 on 6 matching bases. The germline V gene has CDR1 MNHEY and CDR2 SMNVEV (reference sequence). V was pared by 1 base and J by 3 bases, with 9 bases between. This CDR3 contains 14 residues. The CDR3 bases are TGTGCCAGCAGTTTATTTCCAGGGGACACTGAAGCTTTCTTT. Protein product: CASSLFPGDTEAFF.

The V gene is TRBV30, the J gene TRBJ2-5, with D possibly being TRBD1 or TRBD2 (5 bases each). V lost 0 bases to trimming and J lost 5 bases, with 16 bases between them. Germline V gene lookup returns CDR1 GTSNPN and CDR2 SVGIG (reference sequence). CDR3 size: 15 residues. CDR3 coding DNA: TGTGCCTGGAGTGTACGGGGCTACCCCGGGGAGACCCAGTACTTC. It specifies CAWSVRGYPGETQYF.

V gene TRBV20-1 combines with J gene TRBJ2-7; 8 positions agree with TRBD1. The CDR3 contains 11 residues. J gave up 9 bases and V 3 bases, and 4 bases lay outside the gene matches. Germline loops: CDR1 DFQATT, CDR2 SNEGSKA (reference sequence). In DNA form, the CDR3 reads TGCAGTGCTAGGCAGGGGGCCGGGCAGTACTTC. It specifies CSARQGAGQYF.

This clone is a singleton in its sample. The chain couples TRBV15 to TRBJ2-7, with 7 bases matching TRBD1. Looked up from germline, CDR1 is LNHNV and CDR2 is YYDKDF (reference sequence). After removal of 5 bases from V and 0 bases from J, the junction contained 7 bases not matched to a gene. CDR3 size: 15 residues. CDR3 in amino acids: CATSRDSATSYEQYF. The CDR3 DNA reads TGTGCCACCAGCCGGGACAGCGCCACCTCCTACGAGCAGTACTTC.

The CDR3: CASSVGRGATYEQYF. Here the CDR3 DNA reads TGCGCCAGCAGTGTCGGGCGGGGGGCAACCTACGAGCAGTACTTC. The chain combines TRBV10-2 with TRBJ2-7, with 8 bases lining up with TRBD2. Germline V gene lookup returns CDR1 WSHSY and CDR2 SAAADI. This CDR3 region has 15 residues. The junction had 7 bases not matched to a gene; V was cut back by 4 bases and J by 2 bases.

V is TRBV7-8 and J is TRBJ1-4, with TRBD1 as a possible D gene (6 bases). This CDR3 region has 15 residues. Germline-derived CDR1 and CDR2 are SGHVS and FQNEAQ. Trimming stripped 4 bases from V and 7 bases from J, with 16 bases between. DNA for the CDR3: TGTGCCAGCAGCTCACCGGGAGGGGGAAGTGAAAAACTGTTTTTT. It translates to CASSSPGGGSEKLFF.

This clone was recorded only once. CDR3 protein: CASSSLDRDEQYF. In DNA form, the CDR3 reads TGTGCCAGCAGCTCCCTCGACAGGGACGAGCAGTACTTC. This rearrangement joins TRBV11-2 to TRBJ2-7; TRBD1 agrees at 7 bases. There are 13 residues in the CDR3. Per germline, CDR1 SGHAT and CDR2 FQNNGV. J was trimmed by 5 bases and V by 4 bases; bases with no gene match: 5.

The chain employs TRBV19 and TRBJ1-1; 7 positions agree with TRBD1. This CDR3 is 17 amino acids long. V shed 7 bases, J shed 6 bases, and the junction held 20 bases outside the gene matches. CDR1 is LNHDA, CDR2 SQIVND, per germline (reference sequence). The CDR3 here is CASTFRGRGTLGAEAFF. The CDR3 DNA reads as TGTGCCAGTACCTTCCGGGGCAGGGGGACTTTAGGCGCTGAAGCTTTCTTT.

This chain uses TRBV30 with TRBJ2-7; the D call may be TRBD1 or TRBD2 (5 bases each). This CDR3 is built from 14 residues. The germline V gene encodes CDR1 GTSNPN and CDR2 SVGIG (reference sequence). With 1 base removed from V and 7 bases from J, the gap between germline ends came to 17 bases. The CDR3 loop is CAWSGDASYDEQYF. As DNA, the CDR3 is TGTGCCTGGAGTGGGGACGCTTCCTACGATGAGCAGTACTTC.

V and J are TRBV7-2 and TRBJ2-7; possibly TRBD2 for D (6 bases). Germline values: CDR1 SGHTA, CDR2 FQGNSA. The CDR3 totals 15 residues. The V end was cut by 5 bases, the J end by 0 bases, with 14 bases between. CDR3 DNA: TGTGCCAGCAGCCCGGGACTTGGAAGCTCCTACGAGCAGTACTTC. As protein: CASSPGLGSSYEQYF.

This chain joins TRBV19 and TRBJ1-3; weak D call: TRBD1 (5 bases). This CDR3 is 14 amino acids long. Germline CDR1 reads LNHDA; CDR2 reads SQIVND (reference sequence). Trimming cost V 5 bases and J 3 bases, with 11 bases left between them. The CDR3 loop reads CASSPGELGNTIYF. The DNA of the CDR3 is TGTGCCAGTAGTCCGGGGGAACTTGGAAACACCATATATTTT.

The V call is TRBV6-1, the J call TRBJ2-1; D unresolved. CDR1 is MNHNS, CDR2 SASEGT, per germline. Trimming removed 7 bases from V and 1 base from J, with 14 bases in between. The CDR3 is 15 amino acids. CDR3 nucleotides: TGTGCCAGCAATACGAGGACGGTTTCCTACAATGAGCAGTTCTTC. It translates to CASNTRTVSYNEQFF.